Listed here are 26 T cell receptor beta chains from one sample, sequenced in a study of T cell changes during pregnancy in multiple sclerosis. Using immunoSEQ multiplex PCR, the repertoire was profiled, and TCRdb retains in-frame clones only, with some absent. The sample includes roughly 100,000 clones, approximately 91% of them seen just once. This specimen was peripheral blood, taken in the second trimester of pregnancy. The receptors here all came from a female donor with multiple sclerosis, enrolled in a pregnancy study.

The gene calls are TRBV11-3 and TRBJ2-2, with a tentative D call TRBD2 (7 bases). Germline-derived CDR1 and CDR2 are SGHNT and YENEEA. This CDR3 is built from 16 residues. V lost 4 bases and J lost 0, with 12 bases in between. Here the CDR3 DNA reads TGTGCCAGCAGCTGGGGGGGGCGACCGAACACCGGGGAGCTGTTTTTT. Encoded protein: CASSWGGRPNTGELFF.

The chain uses TRBV28 and TRBJ1-1, with 7 bases fitting TRBD1. Germline values: CDR1 MDHEN, CDR2 SYDVKM. There are 14 residues in the CDR3. V lost 4 bases to trimming and J lost 2 bases; unmatched junction nucleotides: 4. CDR3 loop: CASSWDSPNTEAFF. The CDR3 DNA reads TGTGCCAGCAGTTGGGACAGTCCTAACACTGAAGCTTTCTTT.

The chain has TRBV5-1 and TRBJ2-7; a weak D match, TRBD2 (6 bases). There are 18 residues in the CDR3. Deletions cut 3 bases from V and 4 bases from J, with 26 bases between. CDR1 SGHRS and CDR2 YFSETQ come from the germline V gene. This CDR3 reads CASSWGWGERIVGYEQYF. In DNA, the CDR3 is TGCGCCAGCAGCTGGGGCTGGGGGGAAAGAATTGTAGGATACGAGCAGTACTTC.

This clone was recorded once. The chain links TRBV7-9 to TRBJ1-1; D possibly corresponds to TRBD1 (6 bases). The CDR3 loop spans 17 amino acids. Between the trimmed V and J ends, which lost 4 bases and 5 bases, there was a span of 23 bases. CDR1 and CDR2 from the germline V gene are SEHNR and FQNEAQ (reference sequence). The CDR3 here is CASSYPQTAQGNTEAFF. CDR3 nucleotide sequence: TGTGCCAGCAGCTACCCACAAACGGCACAGGGAAATACTGAAGCTTTCTTT.

As to this clone: One junction end does not reproduce the germline sequence, and a read error may be involved. The rearrangement uses TRBV4-2 and TRBJ1-3; TRBD1 might be the D (6 bases). This CDR3 comprises 12 residues. Germline V lookup: CDR1 LGHNA, CDR2 YNFKEQ. In nucleotides, the CDR3 is TGTGCCAGCAGCCAAGGGATGAAGGGACACTCCTTT. As protein: CASSQGMKGHSF.

DNA of the CDR3: TGCAGCGTTGAAGAAGGAGGGGCGCGGTATGGCTACACCTTC. This translates into CSVEEGGARYGYTF. The rearrangement joins TRBV29-1 to TRBJ1-2; perhaps TRBD1 as D (5 bases). CDR3 length equals 14 residues. V was trimmed by 0 bases and J by 5 bases, leaving 13 bases between them. Germline loops: CDR1 SQVTM, CDR2 ANQGSEA.

This sequence joins TRBV28 and TRBJ2-7; TRBD1 matches at 7 bases. Losses at the gene ends were 6 bases for V and 3 bases for J; bases not matched to a gene: 11. There are 15 residues in the CDR3. CDR1 is MDHEN, CDR2 SYDVKM, per germline. The CDR3 nucleotides are TGTGCCAGCAGCGCCCACAGTGGGGACAGCTACGAGCAGTACTTC. Encoded protein: CASSAHSGDSYEQYF.

DNA of the CDR3: TGTGCCAGCTCCATCGTCGGGGATCAGCCCCAGCATTTT. Its protein product is CASSIVGDQPQHF. This chain connects TRBV18 to TRBJ1-5; no clear D. The CDR3 contains 13 residues. The ends were cut back, 6 bases at V and 5 bases at J, with 11 bases in the middle. Germline CDR1 KGHSH, CDR2 LQKENI.

The V call is TRBV7-2, the J call TRBJ2-7; a possible D gene is TRBD1 (5 bases). Germline CDR1 is SGHTA and CDR2 is FQGNSA. Trimming shortened V by 6 bases and J by 3 bases, and 9 bases separated the two germline ends. The length of the CDR3 is 12 residues. The CDR3 is CASRGRGYEQYF. The CDR3 nucleotides read TGTGCCAGCAGGGGTAGGGGCTACGAGCAGTACTTC.

CDR3 residues: CASSKELAGGEETQYF. The CDR3 DNA follows: TGTGCCAGCAGTAAGGAACTAGCGGGGGGAGAAGAGACCCAGTACTTC. V and J are TRBV28 and TRBJ2-5, with 12 positions matching TRBD2. V was pared by 5 bases and J by 3 bases, with 7 bases of the junction left unmatched. The CDR3 has 16 amino acids. The germline V gene encodes CDR1 MDHEN and CDR2 SYDVKM.

V is TRBV7-8 and J is TRBJ2-1; 9 bases line up with TRBD2. The CDR3 sequence is 16 residues long. V was pared by 2 bases and J by 3 bases, with 5 bases of the junction left unmatched. Germline loops: CDR1 SGHVS, CDR2 FQNEAQ. The CDR3 sequence: CASSLIAGAIYNEQFF. The CDR3, as DNA: TGTGCCAGCAGCTTAATAGCGGGAGCGATCTACAATGAGCAGTTCTTC.

The V call is TRBV2, the J call TRBJ2-7; TRBD2 matches 11 bases. V was pared by 6 bases and J by 6 bases, with 7 bases of the junction left unmatched. In germline, CDR1 is SNHLY, CDR2 FYNNEI. The CDR3 totals 14 residues. CDR3 residues: CASRIAGGPPEQYF. The CDR3 bases are TGTGCCAGCAGAATAGCGGGAGGGCCCCCCGAGCAGTACTTC.

V gene TRBV5-4 combines with J gene TRBJ2-2; the D is unclear. The CDR3 is 14 residues long. The germline gives CDR1 SGHNT, CDR2 YYREEE (reference sequence). Trimming removed 3 bases at V and 5 bases at J, with 11 bases between. The CDR3 DNA sequence: TGTGCCAGCAGCTCCATTAGCAATACCGGGGAGCTGTTTTTT. This sequence encodes CASSSISNTGELFF.

V gene TRBV27 combines with J gene TRBJ2-7, with 12 positions matching TRBD1. V dropped 5 bases and J dropped 6; count of bases not matched to a gene: 5. Germline loops: CDR1 MNHEY, CDR2 SMNVEV (reference sequence). This CDR3 has 14 residues. DNA for the CDR3: TGTGCCAGCAGTGTCCCGGGACAGGGGGCCGAGCAGTACTTC. Its translation: CASSVPGQGAEQYF.

The rearrangement links TRBV5-6 to TRBJ2-7; possibly TRBD1 for D (6 bases). CDR1 and CDR2 from the germline V gene are SGHDT and YYEEEE. The V and J ends lost 2 bases and 0 bases respectively, with 18 bases between them. The CDR3 has 17 residues. The CDR3 loop is CASSLGQGRLSSYEQYF. CDR3 nucleotides: TGTGCCAGCAGCTTAGGCCAGGGGAGACTAAGCTCCTACGAGCAGTACTTC.

This clone showed up just once. The chain uses TRBV2 and TRBJ1-5, with 7 positions matching TRBD1. Germline V gene lookup returns CDR1 SNHLY and CDR2 FYNNEI. The CDR3 length is 18 residues. V lost 4 bases, J lost 0 bases, and 12 bases stayed unmatched. As DNA, the CDR3 is TGTGCCAGCAGTGGTCAGGGGGGTTTTTCGTTTAGCAATCAGCCCCAGCATTTT. Translated, it gives CASSGQGGFSFSNQPQHF. The full variable domain, rest sourced from reference TRBV2 and TRBJ1-5, is EPEVTQTPSHQVTQMGQEVILRCVPISNHLYFYWYRQILGQKVEFLVSFYNNEISEKSEIFDDQFSVERPDGSNFTLKIRSTKLEDSAMYFCASSGQGGFSFSNQPQHFGDGTRLSIL.

The V and J genes are TRBV28 and TRBJ1-1; possible D gene TRBD1, 6 bases. CDR1 is MDHEN and CDR2 is SYDVKM in the germline V gene. The V end was cut by 0 bases, the J end by 1 base, with 12 bases between. CDR3 size: 16 residues. The CDR3 bases are TGTGCCAGCAGTTTATGGGACAGCCAAGCGAACACTGAAGCTTTCTTT. Its protein product is CASSLWDSQANTEAFF.

The J gene is TRBJ2-3, the V gene TRBV27, with D perhaps matching TRBD1 (7 bases). CDR3 length: 15 amino acids. Deletions cut 6 bases from V and 2 bases from J, with 15 bases between. The germline CDR1 and CDR2 sequences are MNHEY and SMNVEV (reference sequence). CDR3 region: CASRRGTAFTDTQYF. As DNA, the CDR3 is TGTGCCAGCAGACGGGGGACAGCCTTCACAGATACGCAGTATTTT.

The genes are TRBV7-2 and TRBJ2-3; 9 nucleotides match TRBD2. Looked up from germline, CDR1 is SGHTA and CDR2 is FQGNSA. CDR3 length: 16 residues. The V gene end was trimmed by 1 base and the J gene end by 3 bases; junction bases not matched to a gene: 5. CDR3 loop: CASSLGGLALTDTQYF. CDR3 sequence (DNA): TGTGCCAGCAGCTTAGGGGGACTAGCATTAACAGATACGCAGTATTTT.

J is TRBJ2-3 and V is TRBV27; D gene uncertain. The CDR3 totals 15 residues. With 3 bases removed from V and 2 bases from J, the gap between germline ends came to 12 bases. The V gene's germline CDR1 is MNHEY and CDR2 SMNVEV (reference sequence). The CDR3 region has the DNA TGTGCCAGCAGTTTCTCACTCGATAACACAGATACGCAGTATTTT. Translation: CASSFSLDNTDTQYF.

This chain links TRBV5-1 with TRBJ1-4, with 10 bases lining up with TRBD1. Trimming removed 0 bases from V and 0 bases from J; junction bases left unmatched: 17. Germline V gene lookup returns CDR1 SGHRS and CDR2 YFSETQ. The CDR3 has 22 amino acids. The CDR3 protein is CASSLATGGGLEARATNEKLFF. The CDR3 coding sequence is TGCGCCAGCAGCTTGGCGACAGGGGGCGGTTTGGAAGCTCGGGCAACTAATGAAAAACTGTTTTTT.

The chain combines TRBV10-3 with TRBJ2-3; tentative D call: TRBD2 (5 bases). CDR1 is ENHRY, CDR2 SYGVKD, per germline. The CDR3 loop spans 13 amino acids. V was trimmed by 7 bases and J by 6 bases, leaving 14 bases between them. CDR3 amino acids: CAIKPHSEDTQYF. The DNA for the CDR3 is TGTGCCATCAAACCACATAGCGAGGATACGCAGTATTTT.

This sequence joins TRBV5-6 and TRBJ1-5, with D maybe TRBD1 (5 bases). V lost 3 bases to trimming and J lost 3 bases, with 10 bases between them. The CDR3 sequence is 14 residues long. CDR1 and CDR2 (germline): SGHDT, YYEEEE. The CDR3, as DNA: TGTGCCAGCAGCTCGGGACTTCTCAATCAGCCCCAGCATTTT. Protein product: CASSSGLLNQPQHF.

The chain recombines TRBV25-1 with TRBJ2-2; TRBD2 aligns across 7 bases. After removal of 9 bases from V and 7 bases from J, the junction contained 5 bases not matched to a gene. Germline V gene sequence: CDR1 MGHDK, CDR2 SYGVNS. This CDR3 contains 12 residues. CDR3 bases: TGTGCCAGTGGGAGGGGAAGCGGGGAGCTGTTTTTT. This encodes CASGRGSGELFF. The full variable domain, its missing parts supplied by reference TRBV25-1 and TRBJ2-2, is EADIYQTPRYLVIGTGKKITLECSQTMGHDKMYWYQQDPGMELHLIHYSYGVNSTEKGDLSSESTVSRIRTEHFPLTLESARPSHTSQYLCASGRGSGELFFGEGSRLTVL.

The table lists this clone with a count of one. The chain employs TRBV14 and TRBJ2-5; 8 nucleotides match TRBD2. Trimming took 2 bases from V and 10 from J; bases not matched to a gene: 12. Germline loops: CDR1 SGHDN, CDR2 FVKESK. This CDR3 comprises 15 residues. The CDR3 protein is CASSQSLAGPLGQYF. DNA of the CDR3: TGTGCCAGCAGCCAATCGCTAGCGGGTCCCCTGGGCCAGTACTTC.

V and J are TRBV2 and TRBJ2-7, with 7 bases matching TRBD1. CDR1 SNHLY and CDR2 FYNNEI come from the germline V gene. V shed 6 bases and J 2 bases; nucleotides not matched to a gene: 7. There are 14 residues in the CDR3. The CDR3, as DNA: TGTGCCAGCAGAGGGACAGAAAAAGCCTACGAGCAGTACTTC. Protein product: CASRGTEKAYEQYF.